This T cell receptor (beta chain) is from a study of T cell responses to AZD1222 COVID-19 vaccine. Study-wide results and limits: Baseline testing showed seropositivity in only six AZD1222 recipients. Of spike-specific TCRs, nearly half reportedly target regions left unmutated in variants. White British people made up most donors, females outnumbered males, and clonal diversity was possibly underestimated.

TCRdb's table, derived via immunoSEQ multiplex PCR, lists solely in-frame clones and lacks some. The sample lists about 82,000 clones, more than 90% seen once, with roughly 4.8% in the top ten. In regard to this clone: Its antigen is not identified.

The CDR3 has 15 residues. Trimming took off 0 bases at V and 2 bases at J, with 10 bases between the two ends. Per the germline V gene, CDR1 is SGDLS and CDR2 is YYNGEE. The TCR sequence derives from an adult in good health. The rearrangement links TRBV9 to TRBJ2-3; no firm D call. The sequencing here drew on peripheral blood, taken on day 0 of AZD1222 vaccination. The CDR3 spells CASSVGPGLTDTQYF. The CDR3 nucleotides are TGTGCCAGCAGCGTAGGCCCAGGTCTCACAGATACGCAGTATTTT. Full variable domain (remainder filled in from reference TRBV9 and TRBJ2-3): DSGVTQTPKHLITATGQRVTLRCSPRSGDLSVYWYQQSLDQGLQFLIQYYNGEERAKGNILERFSAQQFPDLHSELNLSSLELGDSALYFCASSVGPGLTDTQYFGPGTRLTVL.